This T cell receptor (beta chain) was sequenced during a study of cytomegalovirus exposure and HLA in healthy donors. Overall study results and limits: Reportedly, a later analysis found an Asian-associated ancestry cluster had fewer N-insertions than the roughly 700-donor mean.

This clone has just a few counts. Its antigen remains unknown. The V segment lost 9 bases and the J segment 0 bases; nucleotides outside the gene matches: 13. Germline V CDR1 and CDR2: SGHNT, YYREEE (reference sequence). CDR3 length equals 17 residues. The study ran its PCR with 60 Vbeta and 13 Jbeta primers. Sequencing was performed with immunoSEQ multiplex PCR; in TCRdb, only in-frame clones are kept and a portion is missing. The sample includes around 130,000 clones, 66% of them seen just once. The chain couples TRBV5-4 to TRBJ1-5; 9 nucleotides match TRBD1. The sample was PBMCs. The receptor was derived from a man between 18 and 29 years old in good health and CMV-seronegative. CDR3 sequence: CATHRDRVEDSNQPQHF. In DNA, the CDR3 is TGTGCCACACACCGGGACAGGGTCGAGGATAGCAATCAGCCCCAGCATTTT.